This T cell receptor beta chain was observed in a study of identical twins. TCRdb re-derived calls from the 5' RACE reads in MiXCR, one entry per CDR3 protein. Of approximately 620,000 distinct CDR3 sequences listed, over 8.5% are singletons. This CDR3 comprises 14 residues. V shed 4 bases and J shed 0 bases, with 11 bases lying between them. Germline CDR1 reads DFQATT; CDR2 reads SNEGSKA (reference sequence). This clonotype was seen a few times. The sample was also reused in another study, on yellow fever vaccine responses in identical twins.

The TCR comes from a woman aged 18-30 years in good health. V usage is TRBV20-1 and J usage is TRBJ2-3; D uncertain. Input material: PBMCs. CDR3 in amino acids: CSATEPGSTDTQYF. The CDR3 nucleotides are TGCAGTGCTACTGAGCCCGGGAGCACAGATACGCAGTATTTT.